The next 18 T cell receptor beta chains were all read from a single sample in a study of vaccination effects on CD4 cells after COVID-19 (dated by TCRdb to between 2021 and 2022). The library was produced with the immunoSEQ multiplex PCR assay. The table comes from immuneACCESS by way of TCRdb, which keeps in-frame sequences with V and J called. Part of the clones is missing from these tables; in studies checked, under half for an unresolved V gene and the rest for unknown reasons. This sample has over 20,000 clones in its table, and less than 85% of those were observed once. Roughly 34% of the sample belongs to the ten largest clones. No antigens are known for them. In the ViraFEST assay, PBMC were stimulated with viral peptide pools, and TCR sequencing was then used to find antigen-specific CD4+ T cell clonotypes based on their expansion. After approximately eleven days of culture, CD4+ T cells were isolated with the EasySep CD4+ T cell isolation kit. PCR-confirmed SARS-CoV-2 infection had occurred in convalescent patients between March and December 2020, before the Alpha, Beta and Delta variants emerged in the United States.

The sequencing used CD4+ T cells from PBMCs cultured with a peptide pool, collected before COVID-19 vaccination. Receptors originate from a human donor who had a prior SARS-CoV-2 infection.

The rearrangement uses TRBV3-1 (or the pseudogene TRBV3-2) and TRBJ2-4; D ambiguous. V was clipped by 3 bases and J by 8 bases, with 8 bases between them. The CDR3 has 12 amino acids. Germline V gene data show CDR1 as LGHDT and CDR2 as YNNKEL (reference sequence). The CDR3 DNA sequence: TGTGCCAGCAGCCAGGCTGCGCACATTCAGTACTTC. It yields the protein CASSQAAHIQYF.

The chain carries TRBV29-1 and TRBJ2-5; possibly TRBD1 or TRBD2 for D (6 bases each). The germline V gene encodes CDR1 SQVTM and CDR2 ANQGSEA. This CDR3 has 13 residues. V lost 2 bases and J 5 bases, leaving 12 bases between the germline ends. CDR3 bases: TGCAGCGTTGAAAGGGGGGCCGGGGAGACCCAGTACTTC. As protein: CSVERGAGETQYF. The full variable domain, completed using reference TRBV29-1 and TRBJ2-5, is SAVISQKPSRDICQRGTSLTIQCQVDSQVTMMFWYRQQPGQSLTLIATANQGSEATYESGFVIDKFPISRPNLTFSTLTVSNMSPEDSSIYLCSVERGAGETQYFGPGTRLLVL.

This clone has only a few counts. The chain joins TRBV2 to TRBJ2-1; 14 positions agree with TRBD2. The CDR3 runs 14 residues. V dropped 7 bases and J dropped 15; count of bases not matched to a gene: 11. Germline V gene sequence: CDR1 SNHLY, CDR2 FYNNEI. CDR3 coding DNA: TGTGCCAGCAACGGACTAGCGGGGGGTCACAGCCTGTTCTTC. Its protein product is CASNGLAGGHSLFF.

V is TRBV30 and J is TRBJ2-2; 10 bases are shared with TRBD2. CDR1 and CDR2 (germline): GTSNPN, SVGIG (reference sequence). With 7 bases clipped from V and 4 bases from J, the junction kept 9 bases outside the gene matches. This CDR3 has 15 amino acids. In DNA form, the CDR3 reads TGTGCCTACCCCCGGACTAGCGGTGTCACCGGGGAGCTGTTTTTT. As protein: CAYPRTSGVTGELFF.

V gene TRBV9 combines with J gene TRBJ2-7; maybe TRBD1 (6 bases). CDR3 size: 14 residues. Trimming shortened V by 3 bases and J by 6 bases, and 16 bases separated the two germline ends. Germline V CDR1 and CDR2: SGDLS, YYNGEE. This chain's CDR3 is CASSGYAWGPEQYF. CDR3 nucleotides: TGTGCCAGCAGCGGCTACGCCTGGGGGCCCGAGCAGTACTTC.

This clone was seen more than once but under ten times. The chain combines TRBV15 with TRBJ1-6; D is undetermined. This CDR3 spans 16 amino acids. The germline V gene encodes CDR1 LNHNV and CDR2 YYDKDF (reference sequence). With 0 bases removed from V and 9 bases from J, the gap between germline ends came to 15 bases. The CDR3 DNA sequence: TGTGCCACCAGCAGAGATAGAACCATCGGTAGTTCACCCCTCCACTTT. Translating it yields CATSRDRTIGSSPLHF.

In DNA, the CDR3 is TGTGCCAGCAGCTTAGGGTGGATGGGACTAGCGGGGGGAAAAGATACGCAGTATTTT. This sequence encodes CASSLGWMGLAGGKDTQYF. V is TRBV7-2 and J is TRBJ2-3, with TRBD2 matching 15 bases. This CDR3 comprises 19 residues. The germline CDR1 and CDR2 sequences are SGHTA and FQGNSA. After removal of 1 base from V and 5 bases from J, the junction contained 10 bases not matched to a gene.

Only a few counts were recorded for this clone. The chain combines TRBV4-1 with TRBJ2-7; 7 nucleotides align to TRBD2. CDR1 and CDR2 from the germline V gene are MGHRA and YSYEKL. The length of the CDR3 is 16 residues. Trimming removed 4 bases from V and 3 bases from J; junction bases left unmatched: 12. CDR3 region: CASSREGSSGSYEQYF. The DNA of the CDR3 is TGCGCCAGCAGCCGGGAGGGGTCTAGCGGCAGCTACGAGCAGTACTTC.

The chain uses TRBV3-1 (or the pseudogene TRBV3-2) and TRBJ2-5, with 11 bases that match TRBD2. Germline lookup yields CDR1 LGHDT and CDR2 YNNKEL (reference sequence). Unmatched junction bases numbered 3, after V lost 0 bases and J lost 0 bases. This CDR3 comprises 17 residues. The CDR3 protein is CASSQDLAGGNQETQYF. CDR3 nucleotides: TGTGCCAGCAGCCAAGATCTAGCGGGGGGAAACCAAGAGACCCAGTACTTC.

The CDR3 loop is CSVEKVNTQYF. CDR3 sequence (DNA): TGCAGCGTTGAAAAGGTTAATACGCAGTATTTT. The chain couples TRBV29-1 to TRBJ2-3; no definite D call. The CDR3 spans 11 residues. The V and J ends lost 2 bases and 7 bases respectively, with 7 bases between them. Per the germline V gene, CDR1 is SQVTM and CDR2 is ANQGSEA.

For this clone: Mismatch with germline at one junction end may stem from a read error. This chain uses TRBV3-1 (or the pseudogene TRBV3-2) with TRBJ2-2; possible D gene TRBD2, 6 bases. The germline V gene encodes CDR1 LGHDT and CDR2 YNNKEL (reference sequence). The CDR3 loop spans 17 amino acids. The CDR3 protein is CASSQARAGTNTGELFF. CDR3 in DNA: TGTGCCAGCAGCCAAGCTAGGGCGGGAACGAATACCGGGGAGCTGTTTTTT.

The chain employs TRBV19 and TRBJ1-2; 7 positions agree with TRBD1. Germline values: CDR1 LNHDA, CDR2 SQIVND (reference sequence). With V trimmed by 7 bases and J by 3 bases, 11 bases remained unmatched. The CDR3 sequence is 15 residues long. The CDR3 DNA is TGTGCCAGTACGAACAGTCGGACAGGAGACTATGGCTACACCTTC. Amino acids: CASTNSRTGDYGYTF.

The CDR3 DNA sequence: TGTGCCAGCAGCTTTCGGGGCGGGAGTACGAGTGAGCAGTACTTC. It codes for CASSFRGGSTSEQYF. The chain uses TRBV5-4 and TRBJ2-7, with TRBD2 matching over 7 bases. The trim removed 2 bases at V and 7 bases at J, leaving 12 bases unmatched. In germline, CDR1 is SGHNT, CDR2 YYREEE (reference sequence). The length of the CDR3 is 15 residues.

This chain connects TRBV6-5 to TRBJ2-2; D is possibly TRBD1 or TRBD2 (5 bases each). The CDR3 length is 13 residues. Germline V gene lookup returns CDR1 MNHEY and CDR2 SVGAGI. With 2 bases removed from V and 7 bases from J, the gap between germline ends came to 8 bases. The CDR3 reads CASSYGGFGELFF. The DNA for the CDR3 is TGTGCCAGCAGTTACGGGGGATTCGGGGAGCTGTTTTTT.

The chain is built from TRBV30 and TRBJ1-2; maybe TRBD1 (6 bases). This CDR3 comprises 15 residues. Per germline, CDR1 GTSNPN and CDR2 SVGIG (reference sequence). The V and J ends lost 5 bases and 8 bases respectively, with 24 bases between them. The CDR3 loop reads CAWDKGGAGTGGYTF. The CDR3 nucleotides are TGTGCCTGGGACAAGGGGGGGGCCGGGACGGGCGGCTACACCTTC.

This chain uses TRBV5-4 with TRBJ2-5; the D gene is possibly TRBD1 (8 bases). The CDR3 is 14 amino acids. From germline, CDR1 is SGHNT and CDR2 YYREEE (reference sequence). The V end lost 5 bases, the J end lost 2 bases, and 13 bases lay between the germline ends. The CDR3 region has the DNA TGTGCCAGCAGTCACAGGGGGGGACAAGAGACCCAGTACTTC. The encoded protein is CASSHRGGQETQYF.

This chain uses TRBV6-5 with TRBJ1-2; tentatively, D is TRBD1 (5 bases). Trimming shortened V by 4 bases and J by 8 bases, and 23 bases separated the two germline ends. This CDR3 spans 16 amino acids. The germline V gene has CDR1 MNHEY and CDR2 SVGAGI. Here the CDR3 DNA reads TGTGCCAGCAGTTTTTCCGGTCGGGACGCCGGTGGAGGCTACACCTTC. Translation gives CASSFSGRDAGGGYTF.

Relative to its sample, this clone is medium-sized (0.01 to 0.1%). The chain couples TRBV11-2 to TRBJ1-1, with 9 positions matching TRBD1. V dropped 5 bases and J dropped 4; count of bases not matched to a gene: 8. This CDR3 spans 15 amino acids. Germline V gene sequence: CDR1 SGHAT, CDR2 FQNNGV. Written as DNA, the CDR3 is TGTGCCAGCAGCCCAATGGGGACAGGGTTCACTGAAGCTTTCTTT. Amino acid sequence: CASSPMGTGFTEAFF.